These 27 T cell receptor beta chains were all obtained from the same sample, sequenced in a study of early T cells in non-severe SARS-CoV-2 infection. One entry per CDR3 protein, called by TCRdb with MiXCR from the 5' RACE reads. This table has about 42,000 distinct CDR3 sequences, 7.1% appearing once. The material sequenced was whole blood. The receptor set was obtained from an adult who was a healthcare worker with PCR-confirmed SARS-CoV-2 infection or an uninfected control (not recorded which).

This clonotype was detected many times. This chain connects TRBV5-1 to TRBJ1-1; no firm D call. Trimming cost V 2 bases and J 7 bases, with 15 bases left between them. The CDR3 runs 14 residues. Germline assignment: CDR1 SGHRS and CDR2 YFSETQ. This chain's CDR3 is CASSLGVEGLEAFF. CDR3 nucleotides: TGCGCCAGCAGCTTAGGAGTAGAAGGGCTTGAAGCTTTCTTT.

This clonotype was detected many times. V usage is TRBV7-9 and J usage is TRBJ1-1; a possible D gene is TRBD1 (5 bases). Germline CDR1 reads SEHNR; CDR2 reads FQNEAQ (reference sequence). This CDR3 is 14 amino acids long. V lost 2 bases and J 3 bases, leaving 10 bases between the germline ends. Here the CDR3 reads CASSLTQGDTEAFF. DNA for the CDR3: TGTGCCAGCAGCTTAACCCAGGGAGACACTGAAGCTTTCTTT.

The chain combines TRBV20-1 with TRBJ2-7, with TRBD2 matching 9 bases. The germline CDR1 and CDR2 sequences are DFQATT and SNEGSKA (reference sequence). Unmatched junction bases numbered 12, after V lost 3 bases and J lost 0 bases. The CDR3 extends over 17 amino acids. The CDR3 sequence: CSARIRSSGDSSYEQYF. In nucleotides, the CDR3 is TGCAGTGCTAGGATACGGTCTAGCGGGGATAGCTCCTACGAGCAGTACTTC.

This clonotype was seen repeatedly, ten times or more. In DNA form, the CDR3 reads TGCAGTGCCTCCCCCGAGCAAGAGACCCAGTACTTC. As protein: CSASPEQETQYF. The chain employs TRBV20-1 and TRBJ2-5; no firm D call. The germline V gene encodes CDR1 DFQATT and CDR2 SNEGSKA (reference sequence). This CDR3 is 12 amino acids long. V lost 6 bases, J lost 2 bases, and 10 bases lay in between.

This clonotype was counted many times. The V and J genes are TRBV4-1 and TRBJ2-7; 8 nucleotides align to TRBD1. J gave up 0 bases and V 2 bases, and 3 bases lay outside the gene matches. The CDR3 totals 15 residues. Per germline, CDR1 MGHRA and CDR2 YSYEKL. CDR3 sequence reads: CASSQRTGSSYEQYF. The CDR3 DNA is TGCGCCAGCAGCCAACGGACAGGGAGCTCCTACGAGCAGTACTTC.

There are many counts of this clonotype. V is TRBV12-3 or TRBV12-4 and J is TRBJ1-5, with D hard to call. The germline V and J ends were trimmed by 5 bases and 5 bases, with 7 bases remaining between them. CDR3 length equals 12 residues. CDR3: CASSPPDQPQHF. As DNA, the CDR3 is TGTGCCAGCAGTCCCCCAGATCAGCCCCAGCATTTT.

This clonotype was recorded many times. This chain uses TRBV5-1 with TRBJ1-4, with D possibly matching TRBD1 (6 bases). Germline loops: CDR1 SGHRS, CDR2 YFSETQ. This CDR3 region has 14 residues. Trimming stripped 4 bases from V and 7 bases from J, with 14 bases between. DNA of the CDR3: TGCGCCAGCAGCCTAAGAGGGGGTACTGAAAAACTGTTTTTT. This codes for CASSLRGGTEKLFF.

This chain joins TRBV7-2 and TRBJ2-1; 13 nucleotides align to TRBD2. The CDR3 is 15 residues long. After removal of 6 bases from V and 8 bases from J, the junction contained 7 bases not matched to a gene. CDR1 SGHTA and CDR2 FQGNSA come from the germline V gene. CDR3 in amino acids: CASRLLAGGQDEQFF. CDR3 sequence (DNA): TGTGCCAGCAGACTACTAGCGGGGGGGCAGGATGAGCAGTTCTTC.

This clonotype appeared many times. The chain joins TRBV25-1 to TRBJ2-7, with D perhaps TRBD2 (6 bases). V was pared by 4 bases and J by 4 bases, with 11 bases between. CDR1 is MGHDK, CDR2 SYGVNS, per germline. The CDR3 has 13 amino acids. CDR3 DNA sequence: TGTGCCAGCAGTGTCCCGGGACTGTACGAGCAGTACTTC. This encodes CASSVPGLYEQYF.

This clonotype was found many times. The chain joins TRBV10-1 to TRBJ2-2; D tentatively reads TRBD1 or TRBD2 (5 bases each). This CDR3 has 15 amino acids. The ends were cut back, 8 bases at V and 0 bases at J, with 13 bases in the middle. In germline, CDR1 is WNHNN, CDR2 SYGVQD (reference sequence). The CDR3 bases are TGCGCCAGCGCGCCCGGGACGACGAACACCGGGGAGCTGTTTTTT. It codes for CASAPGTTNTGELFF.

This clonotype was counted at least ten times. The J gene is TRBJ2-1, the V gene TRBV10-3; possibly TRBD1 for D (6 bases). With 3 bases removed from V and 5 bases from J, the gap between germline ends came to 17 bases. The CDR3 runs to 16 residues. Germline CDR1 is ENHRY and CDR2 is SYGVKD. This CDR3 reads CAISDLHREGHNEQFF. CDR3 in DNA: TGTGCCATCAGTGATCTCCACAGGGAAGGCCACAATGAGCAGTTCTTC.

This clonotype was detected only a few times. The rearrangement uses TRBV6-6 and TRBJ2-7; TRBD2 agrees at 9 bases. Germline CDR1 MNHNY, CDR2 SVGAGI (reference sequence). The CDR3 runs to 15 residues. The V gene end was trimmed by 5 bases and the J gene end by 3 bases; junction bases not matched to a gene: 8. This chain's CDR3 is CASSAVIAGDYEQYF. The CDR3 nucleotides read TGTGCCAGCAGTGCCGTTATAGCGGGGGACTACGAGCAGTACTTC.

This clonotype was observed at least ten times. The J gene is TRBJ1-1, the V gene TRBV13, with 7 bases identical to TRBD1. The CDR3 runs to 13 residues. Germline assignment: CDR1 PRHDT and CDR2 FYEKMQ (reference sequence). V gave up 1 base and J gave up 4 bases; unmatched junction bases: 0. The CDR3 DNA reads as TGTGCCAGCAGCTTAGAGGGGGCCACTGAAGCTTTCTTT. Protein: CASSLEGATEAFF.

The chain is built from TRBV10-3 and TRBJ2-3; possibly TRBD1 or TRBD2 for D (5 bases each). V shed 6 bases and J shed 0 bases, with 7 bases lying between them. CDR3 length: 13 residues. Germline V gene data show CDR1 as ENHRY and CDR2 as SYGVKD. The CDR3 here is CAIRGDSTDTQYF. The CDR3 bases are TGTGCCATCAGGGGGGACAGCACAGATACGCAGTATTTT.

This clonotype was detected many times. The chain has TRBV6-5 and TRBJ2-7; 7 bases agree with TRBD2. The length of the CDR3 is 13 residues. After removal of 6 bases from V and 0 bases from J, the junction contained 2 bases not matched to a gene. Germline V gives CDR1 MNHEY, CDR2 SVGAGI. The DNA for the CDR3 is TGTGCCAGCAGACGGGACTACTCCTACGAGCAGTACTTC. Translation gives CASRRDYSYEQYF.

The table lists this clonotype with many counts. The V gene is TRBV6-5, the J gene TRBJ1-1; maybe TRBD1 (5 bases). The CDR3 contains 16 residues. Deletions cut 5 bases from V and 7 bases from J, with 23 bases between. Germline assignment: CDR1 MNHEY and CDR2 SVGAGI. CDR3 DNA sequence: TGTGCCAGCAGTACAGCCCACAGGCCCCGATCTGATGAAGCTTTCTTT. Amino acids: CASSTAHRPRSDEAFF.

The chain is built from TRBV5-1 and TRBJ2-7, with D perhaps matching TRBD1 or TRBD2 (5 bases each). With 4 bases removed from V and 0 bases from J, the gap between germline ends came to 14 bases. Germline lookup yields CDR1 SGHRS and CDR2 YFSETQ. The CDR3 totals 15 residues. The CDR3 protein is CASSLSGTPSYEQYF. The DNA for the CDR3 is TGCGCCAGCAGCCTTTCGGGGACCCCCTCCTACGAGCAGTACTTC. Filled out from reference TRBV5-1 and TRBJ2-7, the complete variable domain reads KAGVTQTPRYLIKTRGQQVTLSCSPISGHRSVSWYQQTPGQGLQFLFEYFSETQRNKGNFPGRFSGRQFSNSRSEMNVSTLELGDSALYLCASSLSGTPSYEQYFGPGTRLTVT.

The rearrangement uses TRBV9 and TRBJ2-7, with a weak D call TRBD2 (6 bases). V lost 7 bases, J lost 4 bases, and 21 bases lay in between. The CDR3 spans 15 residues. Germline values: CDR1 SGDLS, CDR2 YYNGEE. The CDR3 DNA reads TGTGCCAGCTCCGAGGGCGGGACTGGGCTTTACGAGCAGTACTTC. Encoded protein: CASSEGGTGLYEQYF. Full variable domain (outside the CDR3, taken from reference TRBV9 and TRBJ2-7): DSGVTQTPKHLITATGQRVTLRCSPRSGDLSVYWYQQSLDQGLQFLIQYYNGEERAKGNILERFSAQQFPDLHSELNLSSLELGDSALYFCASSEGGTGLYEQYFGPGTRLTVT.

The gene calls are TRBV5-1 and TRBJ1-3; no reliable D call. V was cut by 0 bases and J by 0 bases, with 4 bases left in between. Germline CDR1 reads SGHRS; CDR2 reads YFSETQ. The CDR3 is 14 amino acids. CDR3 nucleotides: TGCGCCAGCAGCTTGGACAGCTCTGGAAACACCATATATTTT. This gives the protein CASSLDSSGNTIYF.

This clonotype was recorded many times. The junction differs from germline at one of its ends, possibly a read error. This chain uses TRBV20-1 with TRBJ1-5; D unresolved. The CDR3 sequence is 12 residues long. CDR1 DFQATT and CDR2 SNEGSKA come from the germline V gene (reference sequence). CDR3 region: CSARGSNQPQHF. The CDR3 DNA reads TGCAGTGCCAGAGGTAGCAATCAGCCCCAGCATTTT.

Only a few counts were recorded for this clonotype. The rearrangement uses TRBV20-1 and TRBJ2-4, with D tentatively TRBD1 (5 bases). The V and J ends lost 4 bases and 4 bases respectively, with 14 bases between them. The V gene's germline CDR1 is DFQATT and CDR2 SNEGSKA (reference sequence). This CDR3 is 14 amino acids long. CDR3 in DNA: TGCAGTGCTACCTCGTACAGGAAAAAAAACATTCAGTACTTC. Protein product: CSATSYRKKNIQYF.

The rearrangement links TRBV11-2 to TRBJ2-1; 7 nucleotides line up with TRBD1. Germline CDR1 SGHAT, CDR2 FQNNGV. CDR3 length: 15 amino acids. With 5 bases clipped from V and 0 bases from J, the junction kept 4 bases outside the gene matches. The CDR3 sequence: CASSQQGTSYNEQFF. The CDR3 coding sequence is TGTGCCAGCAGCCAACAGGGGACCTCCTACAATGAGCAGTTCTTC. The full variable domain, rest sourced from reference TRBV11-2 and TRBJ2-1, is EAGVAQSPRYKIIEKRQSVAFWCNPISGHATLYWYQQILGQGPKLLIQFQNNGVVDDSQLPKDRFSAERLKGVDSTLKIQPAKLEDSAVYLCASSQQGTSYNEQFFGPGTRLTVL.

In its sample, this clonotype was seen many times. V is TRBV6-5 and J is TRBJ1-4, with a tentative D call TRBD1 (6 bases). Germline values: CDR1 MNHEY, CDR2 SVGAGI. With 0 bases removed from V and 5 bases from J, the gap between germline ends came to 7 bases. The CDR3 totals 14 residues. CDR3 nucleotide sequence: TGTGCCAGCAGTTACTCGCAGGGGAATGAAAAACTGTTTTTT. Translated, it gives CASSYSQGNEKLFF.

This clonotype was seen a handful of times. CDR3 DNA sequence: TGCGCCAGCAGCCAAGCCAGTCTCGGACTAGAGGTCTACGAGCAGTACTTC. Its protein product is CASSQASLGLEVYEQYF. The rearrangement links TRBV4-1 to TRBJ2-7, with 7 nucleotides matching TRBD2. Germline CDR1 MGHRA, CDR2 YSYEKL. V gave up 1 base and J gave up 3 bases; unmatched junction bases: 12. The CDR3 sequence is 17 residues long.

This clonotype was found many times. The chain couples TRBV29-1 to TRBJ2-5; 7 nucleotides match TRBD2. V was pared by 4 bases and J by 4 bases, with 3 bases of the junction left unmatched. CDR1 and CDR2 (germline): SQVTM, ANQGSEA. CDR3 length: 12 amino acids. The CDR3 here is CSVGEGSETQYF. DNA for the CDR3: TGCAGCGTTGGGGAGGGCTCAGAGACCCAGTACTTC. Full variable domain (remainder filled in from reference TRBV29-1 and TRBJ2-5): SAVISQKPSRDICQRGTSLTIQCQVDSQVTMMFWYRQQPGQSLTLIATANQGSEATYESGFVIDKFPISRPNLTFSTLTVSNMSPEDSSIYLCSVGEGSETQYFGPGTRLLVL.

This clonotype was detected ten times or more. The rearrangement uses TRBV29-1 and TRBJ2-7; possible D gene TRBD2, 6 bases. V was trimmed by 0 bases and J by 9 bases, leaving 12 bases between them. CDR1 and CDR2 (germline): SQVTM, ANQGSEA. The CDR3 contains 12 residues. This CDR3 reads CSVEDEVGGQYF. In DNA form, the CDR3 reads TGCAGCGTTGAAGATGAGGTGGGAGGGCAGTACTTC.

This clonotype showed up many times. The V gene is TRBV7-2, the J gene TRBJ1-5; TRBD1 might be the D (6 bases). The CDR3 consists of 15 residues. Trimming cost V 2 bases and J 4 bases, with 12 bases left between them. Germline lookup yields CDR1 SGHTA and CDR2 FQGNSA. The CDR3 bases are TGTGCCAGCAGCTTATTCCGGGGACAAAATCAGCCCCAGCATTTT. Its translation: CASSLFRGQNQPQHF. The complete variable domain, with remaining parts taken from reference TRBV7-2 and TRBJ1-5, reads GAGVSQSPSNKVTEKGKDVELRCDPISGHTALYWYRQSLGQGLEFLIYFQGNSAPDKSGLPSDRFSAERTGGSVSTLTIQRTQQEDSAVYLCASSLFRGQNQPQHFGDGTRLSIL.